This is a list of T cell receptor beta chains from one sample in a study of beta chain features in type 1 diabetes. TCRdb's table, derived via immunoSEQ multiplex PCR, lists solely in-frame clones and lacks some. The profile shows 600,000 to 650,000 clones, roughly 15% of them singletons. Source material: naive CD4+ T cells from blood. The origin of the receptors is a man younger than 35 in good health. Each CDR3 is given with its conserved first and last residue. The D gene is left open where the match is weak. Rows give clone size only sometimes, using once, few, many, or a class for an expanded clone.

.	TRBV28	TRBJ2-6	.	CASSPGSAGANVLTF	TGTGCCAGCAGTCCTGGCTCAGCTGGGGCCAACGTCCTGACTTTC
TRBD2	TRBV7-2	TRBJ2-7	.	CASSLGLAPSSYEQYF	TGTGCCAGCAGCCTAGGACTAGCGCCGAGCTCCTACGAGCAGTACTTC
.	TRBV5-1	TRBJ2-3	.	CASSPSQRNLGTDTQYF	TGCGCCAGCAGCCCCTCCCAGCGGAACCTTGGCACAGATACGCAGTATTTT
TRBD1	TRBV7-9	TRBJ1-4	.	CASSKTGGNEKLFF	TGTGCCAGCAGCAAGACAGGGGGAAATGAAAAACTGTTTTTT
.	TRBV7-2	TRBJ2-5	.	CASSSQYIATQYF	TGTGCCAGCAGCTCCCAGTATATTGCAACCCAGTACTTC
TRBD2	TRBV27	TRBJ2-1	few	CASSPRLAGVNNEQFF	TGTGCCAGCAGTCCGCGACTAGCGGGAGTTAACAATGAGCAGTTCTTC
.	TRBV30	TRBJ1-4	.	CAWSVRVTRGGEKLFF	TGTGCCTGGAGTGTACGGGTTACCAGGGGTGGTGAAAAACTGTTTTTT
.	TRBV10-3	TRBJ2-5	.	CATQDIQETQYF	TGTGCCACCCAGGACATCCAAGAGACCCAGTACTTC
.	TRBV9	TRBJ1-5	.	CASSAEGLNQPQHF	TGTGCCAGCAGCGCAGAGGGCCTGAATCAGCCCCAGCATTTT
.	TRBV7-2	TRBJ1-6	few	CASSPPPGDNSPLHF	TGTGCCAGCAGCCCACCCCCAGGGGACAATTCACCCCTCCACTTT
TRBD1	TRBV5-6	TRBJ2-1	few	CASSRDRAYNEQFF	TGTGCCAGCAGCCGCGACAGGGCTTACAATGAGCAGTTCTTC
.	TRBV5-6	TRBJ1-2	.	CASSPWVTGIGGYTF	TGTGCCAGCAGCCCCTGGGTTACAGGGATCGGTGGCTACACCTTC
.	TRBV18	TRBJ1-3	few	CAIRYGNTIYF	TGTGCCATCCGCTATGGAAACACCATATATTTT
TRBD1	TRBV6-5	TRBJ1-3	.	CASSSQGAIGNTIYF	TGTGCCAGCAGTTCACAGGGGGCGATTGGAAACACCATATATTTT
TRBD1	TRBV9	TRBJ2-1	.	CASSSHRTGGNEQFF	TGTGCCAGCAGCAGCCACCGGACAGGGGGCAATGAGCAGTTCTTC
.	TRBV5-1	TRBJ2-3	.	CASSFTPESTDTQYF	TGCGCCAGCAGCTTTACACCAGAGAGCACAGATACGCAGTATTTT
TRBD2	TRBV5-1	TRBJ2-5	few	CASKSLGLVGETQYF	TGCGCCAGCAAGAGCCTGGGACTAGTCGGAGAGACCCAGTACTTC
TRBD1	TRBV7-2	TRBJ2-7	few	CASSSRDRAFEQYF	TGTGCCAGCAGCTCCCGGGACAGGGCTTTCGAGCAGTACTTC
TRBD1	TRBV18	TRBJ1-5	.	CASSPQGALGQPQHF	TGTGCCAGCTCACCACAGGGGGCTTTAGGTCAGCCCCAGCATTTT
.	TRBV19	TRBJ2-3	.	CASRNRVRSTDTQYF	TGTGCCAGTAGAAACCGGGTCCGTAGCACAGATACGCAGTATTTT
TRBD1	TRBV27	TRBJ2-1	few	CASSSFGTGLNEQFF	TGTGCCAGCAGTTCCTTCGGGACAGGGTTGAATGAGCAGTTCTTC
.	TRBV5-4	TRBJ2-1	few	CASSLSGAPRTVRKFF	TGTGCCAGCAGCTTGAGTGGGGCCCCTAGGACGGTACGGAAGTTCTTC
TRBD1	TRBV2	TRBJ1-2	.	CASNKQGNYGYTF	TGTGCCAGCAATAAACAGGGGAACTATGGCTACACCTTC
.	TRBV28	TRBJ1-4	few	CASSLSPGRRVGEKLFF	TGTGCCAGCAGTTTATCGCCAGGGAGGAGGGTCGGTGAAAAACTGTTTTTT
TRBD2	TRBV10-3	TRBJ2-7	.	CAISTSGREARQYF	TGTGCCATCAGTACTAGCGGGAGGGAGGCAAGGCAGTACTTC
.	TRBV7-9	TRBJ1-1	.	CASSLIQVSGMNTEAFF	TGTGCCAGCAGCCTGATACAGGTATCGGGGATGAACACTGAAGCTTTCTTT
.	TRBV7-2	TRBJ2-1	few	CASNSGNEQFF	TGTGCCAGCAACAGTGGAAATGAGCAGTTCTTC
.	TRBV28	TRBJ2-7	.	CASSITGISYEQYF	TGTGCCAGCAGCATCACAGGGATTTCCTACGAGCAGTACTTC
TRBD2	TRBV15	TRBJ2-1	few	CATSKAGGRNEQFF	TGTGCCACCAGCAAAGCGGGAGGGCGCAATGAGCAGTTCTTC
.	TRBV7-9	TRBJ2-7	.	CASSFARDEQYF	TGTGCCAGCAGCTTCGCTAGGGACGAGCAGTACTTC
.	TRBV4-1	TRBJ2-7	.	CASSLADGDRFRSYEQYF	TGCGCCAGCAGCCTGGCCGACGGAGACAGGTTCCGCTCCTACGAGCAGTACTTC
.	TRBV2	TRBJ1-5	few	CASSERGYNQPQHF	TGTGCCAGCAGTGAACGTGGTTATAATCAGCCCCAGCATTTT
TRBD2	TRBV7-6	TRBJ2-5	.	CASSSRIAGGLQETQYF	TGTGCCAGCAGCTCAAGAATAGCGGGGGGGTTGCAAGAGACCCAGTACTTC